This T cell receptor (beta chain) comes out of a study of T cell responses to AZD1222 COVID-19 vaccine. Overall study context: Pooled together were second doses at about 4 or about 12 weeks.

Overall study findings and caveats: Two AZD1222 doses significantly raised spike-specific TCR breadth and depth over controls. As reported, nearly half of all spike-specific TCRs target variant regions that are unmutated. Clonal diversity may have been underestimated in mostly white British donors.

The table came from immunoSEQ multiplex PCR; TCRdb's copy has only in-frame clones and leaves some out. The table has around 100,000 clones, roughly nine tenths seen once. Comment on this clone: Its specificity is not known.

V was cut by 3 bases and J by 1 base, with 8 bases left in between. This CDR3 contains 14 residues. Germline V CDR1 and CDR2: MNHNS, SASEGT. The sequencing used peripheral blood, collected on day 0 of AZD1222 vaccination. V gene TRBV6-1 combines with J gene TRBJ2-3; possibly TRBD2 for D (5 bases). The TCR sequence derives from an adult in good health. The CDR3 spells CASSDGRGTDTQYF. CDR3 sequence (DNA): TGTGCCAGCAGTGATGGGCGGGGCACAGATACGCAGTATTTT.